The present T cell receptor (beta chain) was sequenced within a study of T cells after yellow fever vaccination (dated by TCRdb to the late 2010s). Background on the whole study: The SMART-Seq v4 Ultra Low Input RNA kit was used to prepare libraries from fractions with low cell numbers. Blood was drawn at multiple timepoints before and after primary and secondary immunization, with bulk PBMC replicates and cell subsets isolated. Two healthy male donors, one aged 18 to 30 and one aged 30 to 40 years, made up the cohort. To track T-cell clones before and after primary and booster YFV17D yellow fever vaccination, bulk TCR alpha and beta repertoires were sequenced longitudinally.

The sample's treatment or condition label, in plain terms: live attenuated yellow fever vaccine strain. PBMCs were isolated from peripheral blood using a standard Ficoll-Paque protocol. Dynabeads CD4 and CD8 positive selection kits were used to isolate CD4 and CD8 T-cell fractions. TriZol was used to extract RNA from bulk PBMCs, from CD4 and CD8 fractions, and from dextramer-positive and dextramer-negative fractions. This clonotype came up a few times. What this receptor recognizes is not known. Nothing much larger sits one base from this clone, and base qualities are not available. Study-wide findings and limitations: A small fraction of clonotypes showed up in both the CD4 and CD8 compartments, probably as a result of convergent recombination. The secondary T-cell response was found to be weaker but faster than the primary response, with a peak reached on day 5 rather than on day 15. Computational filtering was required because FACS-sorted repertoires could contain abundant contaminating clonotypes from the bulk population. Only a couple of donors were included in the study, so the extent to which the findings can be generalized is limited. After the booster, most of the clones that had expanded following primary vaccination were detected again (almost 98% of CD4 and roughly nine tenths of CD8), which suggests that memory was broadly maintained.

CDR1 SGHRS and CDR2 YFSETQ were looked up in the germline V gene. Its CDR3 holds 14 amino acids, cysteine through phenylalanine. Of the read, only the CDR3 DNA is kept; its 42 bases are in frame from base 1. Trimming costs V 1 base and J 4 bases, and their ends lie 10 bases apart. Instrument on record: Illumina NovaSeq 6000. TCR cDNA was synthesized by 5'RACE template switching, through which a universal primer site and unique molecular identifiers were introduced. Priming of cDNA synthesis was performed from both the TCR alpha and TCR beta constant segments. Libraries were amplified in two PCR steps, with sample barcodes and sequencing adapters added in the second step. Sequencing of libraries was done on Illumina HiSeq 2500 (2x100 bp) or NovaSeq (2x150 bp). Under the source paper's analysis protocol: MIGEC handled demultiplexing of reads and collapsing into UMI consensus sequences, while MiXCR performed V(D)J alignment. Vaccine-responding clonotypes were identified with edgeR using replicate PBMC samples, with FDR below 0.01 and a log2 fold change above 5 up to day 15 being required. Bulk clonotypes were assigned CD4 or CD8 identity according to which sequenced CD4 or CD8 repertoire held them at higher abundance. The public reads were reanalyzed by TCRdb: fastp trimming at Q25, MiXCR alignment, in-frame beta chains only. Rows are unified per CDR3 protein, each entry keeping the most common DNA and genes. The V and J calls follow TCRdb's processing rather than the paper's. Present in this sample are some 320,000 distinct CDR3 sequences, over 8.5% of which were seen just once. About 3% of the sample is in the top ten clones.

The input for sequencing was CD4+ T cells sorted from PBMCs, taken 45 days after the yellow fever booster vaccination. This receptor was identified in a man aged 18 to 29 who received the YFV17D yellow fever vaccine. This receptor chain uses TRBV5-1 and TRBJ2-3, with TRBD2 tentatively as D gene (6 bases match). The DNA sequence follows: TGCGCCAGCAGCTTGACTAGCATCGCAGATACGCAGTATTTT. It translates as CASSLTSIADTQYF.